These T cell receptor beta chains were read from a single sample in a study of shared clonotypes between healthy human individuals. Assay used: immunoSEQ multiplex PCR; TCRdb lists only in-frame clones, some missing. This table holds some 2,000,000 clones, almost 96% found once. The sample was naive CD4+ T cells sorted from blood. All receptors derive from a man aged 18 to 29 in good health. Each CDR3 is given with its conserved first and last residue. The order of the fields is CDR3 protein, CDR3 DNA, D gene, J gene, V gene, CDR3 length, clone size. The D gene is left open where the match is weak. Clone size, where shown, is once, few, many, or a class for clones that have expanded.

CASSLFPGQNTEAFF | TGTGCCAGCAGCTTGTTCCCGGGACAGAACACTGAAGCTTTCTTT | - | TRBJ1-1 | TRBV7-9 | 15 | -
CASSFHGTSGGQETQYF | TGCGCCAGCAGCTTCCACGGGACTAGCGGGGGCCAAGAGACCCAGTACTTC | TRBD2 | TRBJ2-5 | TRBV5-1 | 17 | -
CASSEDGLSYEQYF | TGCGCCAGCAGTGAGGACGGACTCTCCTACGAGCAGTACTTC | - | TRBJ2-7 | TRBV10-2 | 14 | -
CASSPQEKAKNIQYF | TGTGCCAGCTCACCACAGGAGAAAGCCAAAAACATTCAGTACTTC | - | TRBJ2-4 | TRBV18 | 15 | once
CASSPGVRNTGELFF | TGTGCCAGCAGCCCAGGGGTAAGGAACACCGGGGAGCTGTTTTTT | - | TRBJ2-2 | TRBV5-4 | 15 | -
CASSLGPSGTDTQYF | TGCGCCAGCAGCTTGGGGCCCTCGGGCACAGATACGCAGTATTTT | - | TRBJ2-3 | TRBV5-1 | 15 | -
CAWSGASNTGELFF | TGTGCCTGGAGCGGGGCCTCTAACACCGGGGAGCTGTTTTTT | - | TRBJ2-2 | TRBV30 | 14 | -
CASRERTAAGYTF | TGTGCCAGCAGGGAAAGGACGGCCGCTGGCTACACCTTC | - | TRBJ1-2 | TRBV5-6 | 13 | -
CASKSGGQGGSPLHF | TGTGCCAGTAAATCGGGGGGACAGGGTGGCTCACCCCTCCACTTT | TRBD1 | TRBJ1-6 | TRBV19 | 15 | -
CASSLSPHRETEQYF | TGTGCCAGCAGCTTGTCCCCTCACAGGGAAACCGAGCAGTACTTC | - | TRBJ2-7 | TRBV11-2 | 15 | -
CASSFDGWGTGELFF | TGTGCCAGCAGTTTCGACGGGTGGGGCACCGGGGAGCTGTTTTTT | - | TRBJ2-2 | TRBV6-6 | 15 | -
CASSYPTGGGYGYTF | TGTGCCAGCAGTTACCCTACAGGGGGGGGCTATGGCTACACCTTC | TRBD1 | TRBJ1-2 | TRBV2 | 15 | -
CATRGGEANQPQHF | TGTGCCACCCGGGGGGGAGAGGCGAATCAGCCCCAGCATTTT | - | TRBJ1-5 | TRBV28 | 14 | -
CASSFAISTDTQYF | TGTGCCAGCAGTTTTGCGATTAGCACAGATACGCAGTATTTT | - | TRBJ2-3 | TRBV28 | 14 | -
CASSSGRGRNTEAFF | TGTGCCAGCAGTTCTGGAAGAGGTAGGAACACTGAAGCTTTCTTT | - | TRBJ1-1 | TRBV27 | 15 | -
CASSISGENYGYTF | TGTGCCAGTAGTATATCGGGAGAAAACTATGGCTACACCTTC | - | TRBJ1-2 | TRBV19 | 14 | -
CASSGQQGRLTAFF | TGTGCCAGCAGTGGTCAACAGGGGCGGCTTACAGCTTTCTTT | TRBD1 | TRBJ1-1 | TRBV6-1 | 14 | -
CASSSGLPNTGELFF | TGTGCCAGCAGCTCGGGATTACCGAACACCGGGGAGCTGTTTTTT | - | TRBJ2-2 | TRBV7-9 | 15 | once
CASSSSPHIQYF | TGTGCCAGCAGCTCCAGTCCCCACATTCAGTACTTC | - | TRBJ2-4 | TRBV7-8 | 12 | once
CASSPPVGRSTGELFF | TGTGCCAGCTCACCACCTGTGGGTAGAAGCACCGGGGAGCTGTTTTTT | - | TRBJ2-2 | TRBV18 | 16 | -
CASSTFMNTEAFF | TGTGCCAGCAGTACCTTCATGAACACTGAAGCTTTCTTT | - | TRBJ1-1 | TRBV6-1 | 13 | -
CASSSDGERNSPLHF | TGTGCCAGTTCTTCCGACGGGGAGAGAAATTCACCCCTCCACTTT | - | TRBJ1-6 | TRBV18 | 15 | once
CASSTRIHYEQYF | TGTGCCAGCAGCACCCGGATTCACTACGAGCAGTACTTC | - | TRBJ2-7 | TRBV7-2 | 13 | -
CASSLVVDSYEQYF | TGTGCCAGCAGCTTAGTGGTAGACTCCTACGAGCAGTACTTC | - | TRBJ2-7 | TRBV7-2 | 14 | -
CASSLVDRSSYEQYF | TGTGCCAGCAGCTTAGTTGACAGGTCCTCCTACGAGCAGTACTTC | - | TRBJ2-7 | TRBV7-6 | 15 | -
CASSLSLEQYF | TGTGCCAGCAGCTTATCACTGGAGCAGTACTTC | - | TRBJ2-7 | TRBV7-9 | 11 | -
CASSYLGGGGGYTF | TGTGCCAGCAGTTACTTAGGAGGGGGCGGTGGCTACACCTTC | TRBD1 | TRBJ1-2 | TRBV6-5 | 14 | -
CASSIGPANTGELFF | TGTGCCAGTAGTATAGGCCCAGCGAACACCGGGGAGCTGTTTTTT | - | TRBJ2-2 | TRBV19 | 15 | -
CASSSPTGGGAITQYF | TGTGCCAGCAGTTCCCCGACAGGGGGTGGAGCAATTACGCAGTATTTT | TRBD1 | TRBJ2-3 | TRBV27 | 16 | -
CAIAGSMNSPLHF | TGTGCCATCGCAGGCAGTATGAATTCACCCCTCCACTTT | - | TRBJ1-6 | TRBV7-2 | 13 | -
CASSTDSRDTEAFF | TGTGCCAGTAGTACCGACAGCCGAGACACTGAAGCTTTCTTT | - | TRBJ1-1 | TRBV19 | 14 | few
CASSFTGSGNTEAFF | TGTGCCAGCAGCTTTACCGGGTCGGGGAACACTGAAGCTTTCTTT | - | TRBJ1-1 | TRBV28 | 15 | -
CASSPGLPLNTGELFF | TGCGCCAGCAGCCCAGGGTTACCCTTGAACACCGGGGAGCTGTTTTTT | - | TRBJ2-2 | TRBV5-1 | 16 | -
CASSLSDRAKNIQYF | TGTGCCAGCAGTTTGTCCGACAGAGCCAAAAACATTCAGTACTTC | - | TRBJ2-4 | TRBV28 | 15 | -
CSVERTGGAFF | TGCAGCGTTGAACGGACCGGAGGAGCTTTCTTT | - | TRBJ1-1 | TRBV29-1 | 11 | -
CASRTGGANVLTF | TGTGCCAGCAGAACAGGGGGGGCCAACGTCCTGACTTTC | - | TRBJ2-6 | TRBV6-5 | 13 | -
CAISESALTGQETQYF | TGTGCCATCAGTGAGTCAGCCTTGACGGGCCAAGAGACCCAGTACTTC | - | TRBJ2-5 | TRBV10-3 | 16 | once
CASSLAPFREEGETQYF | TGTGCCAGCAGCTTAGCGCCCTTTCGGGAGGAAGGAGAGACCCAGTACTTC | TRBD2 | TRBJ2-5 | TRBV7-6 | 17 | -
CASSSRLAGGTNTGELFF | TGTGCCAGCTCATCCAGACTAGCGGGAGGAACGAACACCGGGGAGCTGTTTTTT | TRBD2 | TRBJ2-2 | TRBV18 | 18 | -
CASSVGGYNSPLHF | TGTGCCAGCAGCGTAGGTGGGTATAATTCACCCCTCCACTTT | - | TRBJ1-6 | TRBV9 | 14 | -
CASISGVYNEQFF | TGTGCCAGCATATCCGGGGTATACAATGAGCAGTTCTTC | - | TRBJ2-1 | TRBV25-1 | 13 | -
CASSLDPYSGNTIYF | TGTGCCAGCAGCTTGGACCCTTACTCTGGAAACACCATATATTTT | - | TRBJ1-3 | TRBV5-8 | 15 | -
CASRRGWDNSPLHF | TGTGCCAGCCGTAGGGGCTGGGATAATTCACCCCTCCACTTT | - | TRBJ1-6 | TRBV6-5 | 14 | -
CASSLGYGYTF | TGTGCCAGCTCTTTGGGGTACGGCTACACCTTC | - | TRBJ1-2 | TRBV25-1 | 11 | -
CASSFDQGAGSPLHF | TGTGCCAGCAGCTTCGACCAGGGGGCCGGATCACCCCTCCACTTT | TRBD1 | TRBJ1-6 | TRBV7-6 | 15 | few
CASSPGADEKLFF | TGTGCCAGCTCACCGGGGGCAGATGAAAAACTGTTTTTT | - | TRBJ1-4 | TRBV18 | 13 | -
CASSYGRPAGSYEQYF | TGTGCCAGCAGTTACGGACGGCCAGCGGGGTCCTACGAGCAGTACTTC | TRBD2 | TRBJ2-7 | TRBV6-5 | 16 | -
CASSVTSGARTDTQYF | TGCGCCAGCAGCGTTACTAGCGGGGCCCGCACAGATACGCAGTATTTT | TRBD2 | TRBJ2-3 | TRBV10-2 | 16 | -
CASSDRGSWRETQYF | TGTGCCAGCAGCGACAGGGGTAGCTGGAGAGAGACCCAGTACTTC | TRBD1 | TRBJ2-5 | TRBV7-2 | 15 | -
CASSASRSLDEQFF | TGTGCCAGCAGCGCCAGCCGGTCCCTCGATGAGCAGTTCTTC | - | TRBJ2-1 | TRBV7-9 | 14 | -